Following are 17 T cell receptor beta chains from one sample sequenced in a study of T cells in Graves' hyperthyroidism and ophthalmopathy. Regions amplified from RNA transcripts were the TCR beta CDR3 regions. A set of HTBI primers served as the primers for a first-round RT-PCR of the TCR CDR3. MiXCR, run by TCRdb on the multiplex PCR reads, gives a single entry per CDR3 protein. The sample records roughly 580,000 distinct CDR3 sequences, approximately 44% being singletons. Material: peripheral blood or thyroid tissue (not recorded which). These receptors were obtained from a woman in her late teens or twenties with Graves' hyperthyroidism.

This clonotype has a count of ten or more. This chain links TRBV2 with TRBJ1-6; D is unclear. CDR1 and CDR2 (germline): SNHLY, FYNNEI. The ends were cut back, 6 bases at V and 4 bases at J, with 10 bases in the middle. This CDR3 has 14 amino acids. CDR3 loop: CASRPESYNSPLHF. CDR3 sequence (DNA): TGTGCCAGCAGGCCTGAAAGTTATAATTCACCCCTCCACTTT.

This clonotype was seen only a few times. J is TRBJ1-5 and V is TRBV2, with D uncertain. The CDR3 length is 13 residues. The V end was cut by 6 bases, the J end by 9 bases, with 15 bases between. Germline lookup yields CDR1 SNHLY and CDR2 FYNNEI. The CDR3 coding sequence is TGTGCCAGCAGCGAACAAACTGGGAGGCCCCAGCATTTT. Its translation is CASSEQTGRPQHF.

This clonotype has at least ten counts. The gene calls are TRBV2 and TRBJ2-5; D may be TRBD2 (6 bases). Germline CDR1 reads SNHLY; CDR2 reads FYNNEI. With 6 bases removed from V and 5 bases from J, the gap between germline ends came to 25 bases. The CDR3 totals 17 residues. The CDR3 DNA follows: TGTGCCAGCAGAGCCTCCACGGGGGTAGAGTTGGCGGAGACCCAGTACTTC. Translating it yields CASRASTGVELAETQYF.

This clonotype was seen a few times. The chain has TRBV7-2 and TRBJ2-5; D is unclear. The CDR3 has 14 amino acids. Trimming stripped 6 bases from V and 1 base from J, with 12 bases between. CDR1 and CDR2 from the germline V gene are SGHTA and FQGNSA. The CDR3 reads CASRPTATQETQYF. The DNA of the CDR3 is TGTGCCAGCAGGCCAACCGCCACCCAAGAGACCCAGTACTTC.

This clonotype was observed a single time. V is TRBV7-6 and J is TRBJ2-7; D unresolved. CDR3 length: 14 amino acids. Trimming removed 5 bases at V and 1 base at J, with 12 bases between. Germline assignment: CDR1 SGHVS and CDR2 FNYEAQ. The CDR3 region is CASSRETLSYEQYF. As DNA, the CDR3 is TGTGCCAGCAGCCGAGAGACTTTATCCTACGAGCAGTACTTC.

Comment on this clonotype: This may be a read error, as it is one base from a much larger clone. This chain links TRBV13 with TRBJ2-5; no firm D call. Germline V gives CDR1 PRHDT, CDR2 FYEKMQ (reference sequence). Trimming removed 1 base from V and 4 bases from J, with 10 bases in between. The CDR3 has 14 residues. CDR3: CASSLVGGAETQYF. The CDR3 DNA is TGTGCCAGCAGCTTAGTGGGTGGAGCAGAGACCCAGTACTTC.

As regards this clonotype: This may come from a read error, since a much larger clone is one base off. V and J are TRBV29-1 and TRBJ2-7; D might be TRBD1 or TRBD2, each matching 5 bases. In germline, CDR1 is SQVTM, CDR2 ANQGSEA. CDR3 size: 15 residues. CDR3 DNA: TGCAGCGTTGAATCCGGGACGGCGAGCTCCTACGAGCGGTACTTC. Encoded protein: CSVESGTASSYERYF.

V is TRBV2 and J is TRBJ1-1; D not resolved. Trimming took 4 bases from V and 5 from J, leaving 20 bases between them. Germline V gives CDR1 SNHLY, CDR2 FYNNEI. The CDR3 is made up of 16 amino acids. CDR3 residues: CASSGPRTPGYTEAFF. CDR3 nucleotides: TGTGCCAGCAGTGGTCCCAGGACTCCTGGTTATACTGAAGCTTTCTTT.

This clonotype was seen at least ten times. The genes are TRBV6-5 and TRBJ1-1; D might be TRBD1 (5 bases). The CDR3 covers 12 residues. Trimming cost V 8 bases and J 4 bases, with 11 bases left between them. Germline loops: CDR1 MNHEY, CDR2 SVGAGI. CDR3: CASRAGGTEAFF. Here the CDR3 DNA reads TGTGCCAGCCGAGCTGGGGGCACTGAAGCTTTCTTT.

In the case of this clonotype: The final CDR3 position lacks the conserved phenylalanine or tryptophan, pointing to a likely read error. The limits of the CDR3 on the DNA are not certain, so only TCRdb's listed CDR3 is given. The V and J genes are TRBV7-9 and TRBJ2-2. From its first to its last residue, the CDR3 has 9 amino acids. The germline V gene encodes CDR1 SEHNR and CDR2 FQNEAQ (reference sequence). The CDR3 region is CASRLTGAN.

This clonotype was observed at least ten times. One end of the junction is discordant with germline, which a read error may explain. The CDR3: CASSRGLATSF. For the CDR3, the DNA is TGTGCCAGTAGTAGGGGACTAGCGACGTCCTTC. The rearrangement uses TRBV19 and TRBJ2-7, with 10 bases fitting TRBD2. Germline values: CDR1 LNHDA, CDR2 SQIVND (reference sequence). This CDR3 has 11 amino acids.

The V gene is TRBV12-3 or TRBV12-4, the J gene TRBJ1-5; no firm D call. The CDR3 has 12 residues. This CDR3 is CASGLAYQPQHF. The CDR3 coding sequence is TGTGCTAGTGGTTTGGCCTATCAGCCCCAGCATTTT.

The V call is TRBV7-9, the J call TRBJ2-7; maybe TRBD1 (6 bases). Germline CDR1 and CDR2: SEHNR and FQNEAQ (reference sequence). This CDR3 spans 14 amino acids. Between the trimmed V and J ends, which lost 5 bases and 9 bases, there was a span of 20 bases. The CDR3 DNA reads TGTGCCAGCAGCCAGAGGGACCAGGCCAGGGGGCAGTACTTC. Its translation: CASSQRDQARGQYF.

The sample holds a few counts of this clonotype. J is TRBJ2-7 and V is TRBV29-1; D gene uncertain. The germline V gene has CDR1 SQVTM and CDR2 ANQGSEA. V dropped 0 bases and J dropped 5 bases, with 14 bases sitting between them. This CDR3 is built from 14 residues. CDR3 loop: CSVEDRPFSDEQYF. CDR3 DNA: TGCAGCGTTGAAGATCGACCCTTCTCGGACGAGCAGTACTTC.

V is TRBV20-1 and J is TRBJ2-5; 13 nucleotides line up with TRBD2. The CDR3 has 15 residues. V lost 6 bases to trimming and J lost 2 bases; unmatched junction nucleotides: 6. Germline V gene sequence: CDR1 DFQATT, CDR2 SNEGSKA (reference sequence). CDR3 coding DNA: TGCAGTGCGGGCGGACTAGCGGGAGTTCAAGAGACCCAGTACTTC. Translation gives CSAGGLAGVQETQYF.

Notes on this clonotype: The final CDR3 position lacks the conserved phenylalanine or tryptophan, pointing to a likely read error. The chain links TRBV7-2 to TRBJ2-7; 8 nucleotides match TRBD1. Germline V gene lookup returns CDR1 SGHTA and CDR2 FQGNSA. The CDR3 runs 14 residues. CDR3 sequence (DNA): TGTGCCAACAGCCTAACGCAGGGGGCCCACGAGCAGTACTGC. Its translation: CANSLTQGAHEQYC.

This clonotype was seen a few times. The chain joins TRBV5-1 to TRBJ1-2, with a possible D match to TRBD1 (5 bases). The CDR3 consists of 13 residues. CDR1 SGHRS and CDR2 YFSETQ come from the germline V gene. The V gene lost 0 bases and the J gene lost 8 bases, with 11 bases spanning the gap. The CDR3 region is CASSLGRVQGYTF. CDR3 sequence (DNA): TGCGCCAGCAGCTTGGGCAGGGTACAGGGCTACACCTTC.